This T cell receptor (beta chain) was recorded in a study of blood T cell repertoires in COVID-19. Background on the study: The United States, Italy and Spain were the sources of the acute and convalescent COVID-19 samples. PBMCs, B-cell-depleted T cells, or T cells were the source of the cDNA or gDNA that made up the material.

Study processing details: Amplification from reference gene primers served as the basis for estimated nucleated cell counts. The method was immunoSEQ multiplex PCR; TCRdb's version includes in-frame clones alone and lacks a portion of them. V, J and clone size derive from that table, while D and trimming were established from the DNA sequence. The table includes tens of thousands of clones, 86% detected once. The CDR3 is 12 residues long. CDR1 is SGHDT and CDR2 is YYEEEE in the germline V gene. Trimming shortened V by 4 bases and J by 4 bases, and 8 bases separated the two germline ends. The sequenced material came from peripheral blood. This TCR was recovered from a man aged 45-60 years with active or convalescent COVID-19. The chain employs TRBV5-6 and TRBJ1-2; D is unclear. The CDR3 region is CASSATIYGYTF. The CDR3 DNA follows: TGTGCCAGCAGCGCTACGATCTATGGCTACACCTTC. The full variable domain, in which reference TRBV5-6 and TRBJ1-2 provide the parts outside the CDR3, is DAGVTQSPTHLIKTRGQQVTLRCSPKSGHDTVSWYQQALGQGPQFIFQYYEEEERQRGNFPDRFSGHQFPNYSSELNVNALLLGDSALYLCASSATIYGYTFGSGTRLTVV.